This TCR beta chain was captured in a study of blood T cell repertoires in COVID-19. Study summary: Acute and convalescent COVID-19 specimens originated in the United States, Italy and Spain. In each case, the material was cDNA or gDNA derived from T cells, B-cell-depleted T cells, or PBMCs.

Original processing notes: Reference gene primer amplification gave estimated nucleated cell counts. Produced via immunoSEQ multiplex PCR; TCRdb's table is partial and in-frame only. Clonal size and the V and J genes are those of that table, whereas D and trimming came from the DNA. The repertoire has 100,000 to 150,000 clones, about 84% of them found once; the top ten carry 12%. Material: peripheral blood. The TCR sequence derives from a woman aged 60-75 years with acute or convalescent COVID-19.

CDR3 in DNA: TGTGCCAGCAGTGACAGGACAGGGGGCCAAGAGACCCAGTACTTC. It specifies CASSDRTGGQETQYF. The chain combines TRBV6-1 with TRBJ2-5, with 10 positions matching TRBD1. The CDR3 has 15 amino acids. In germline, CDR1 is MNHNS, CDR2 SASEGT. After removal of 3 bases from V and 1 base from J, the junction contained 2 bases not matched to a gene.